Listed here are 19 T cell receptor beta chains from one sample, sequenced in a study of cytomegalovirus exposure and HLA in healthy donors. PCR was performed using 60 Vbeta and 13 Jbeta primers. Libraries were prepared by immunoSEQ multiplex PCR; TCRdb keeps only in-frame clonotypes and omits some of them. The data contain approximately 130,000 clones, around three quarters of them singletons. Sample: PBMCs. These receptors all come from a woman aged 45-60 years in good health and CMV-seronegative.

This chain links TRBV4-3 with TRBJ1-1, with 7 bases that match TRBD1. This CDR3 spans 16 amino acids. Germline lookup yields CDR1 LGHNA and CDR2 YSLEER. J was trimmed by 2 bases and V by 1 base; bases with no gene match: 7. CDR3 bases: TGCGCCAGCAGCCAAGGTCCGGGACAGCCTAACACTGAAGCTTTCTTT. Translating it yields CASSQGPGQPNTEAFF.

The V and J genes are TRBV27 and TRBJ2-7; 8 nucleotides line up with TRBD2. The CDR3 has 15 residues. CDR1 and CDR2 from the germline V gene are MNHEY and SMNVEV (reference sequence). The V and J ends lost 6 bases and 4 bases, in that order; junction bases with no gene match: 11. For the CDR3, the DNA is TGTGCCAGCAGCCCCCGAGCGGGAGAGAGGTACGAGCAGTACTTC. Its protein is CASSPRAGERYEQYF.

The CDR3 DNA is TGTGCCAGCAGTCGACAGGGTTCACCCCTCCACTTT. Translating gives CASSRQGSPLHF. This chain uses TRBV7-2 with TRBJ1-6; 7 bases align to TRBD1. With 6 bases clipped from V and 9 bases from J, the junction kept 2 bases outside the gene matches. The CDR3 loop spans 12 amino acids. Germline V gene sequence: CDR1 SGHTA, CDR2 FQGNSA.

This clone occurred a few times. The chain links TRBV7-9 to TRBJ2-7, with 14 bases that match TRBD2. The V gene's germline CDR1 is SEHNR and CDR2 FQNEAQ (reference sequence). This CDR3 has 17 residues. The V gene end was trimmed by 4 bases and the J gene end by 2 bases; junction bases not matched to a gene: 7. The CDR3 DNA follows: TGTGCCAGCAGCTCCGGGACTAGCGGGAGAGATCCCTACGAGCAGTACTTC. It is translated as CASSSGTSGRDPYEQYF. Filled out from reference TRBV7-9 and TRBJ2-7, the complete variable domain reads DTGVSQNPRHKITKRGQNVTFRCDPISEHNRLYWYRQTLGQGPEFLTYFQNEAQLEKSRLLSDRFSAERPKGSFSTLEIQRTEQGDSAMYLCASSSGTSGRDPYEQYFGPGTRLTVT.

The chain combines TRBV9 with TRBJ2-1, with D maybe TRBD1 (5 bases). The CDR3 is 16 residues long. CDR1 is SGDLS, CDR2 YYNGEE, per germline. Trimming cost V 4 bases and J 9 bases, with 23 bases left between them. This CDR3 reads CASSPKHGPQGSEQFF. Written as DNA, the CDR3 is TGTGCCAGCAGCCCAAAGCATGGACCTCAGGGATCTGAGCAGTTCTTC.

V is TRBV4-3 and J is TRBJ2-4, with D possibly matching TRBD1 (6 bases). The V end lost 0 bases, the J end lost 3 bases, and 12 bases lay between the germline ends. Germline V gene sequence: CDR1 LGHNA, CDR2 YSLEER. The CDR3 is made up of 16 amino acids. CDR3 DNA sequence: TGCGCCAGCAGCCAAGATCGAGGCAGGGGCAAAAACATTCAGTACTTC. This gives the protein CASSQDRGRGKNIQYF.

The CDR3 is CASSFGSGSTIGFGYEQYF. The CDR3 coding sequence is TGCGCCAGCAGCTTCGGAAGCGGGAGCACAATAGGATTCGGATACGAGCAGTACTTC. V is TRBV5-1 and J is TRBJ2-7, with 8 bases fitting TRBD2. The germline CDR1 and CDR2 sequences are SGHRS and YFSETQ. The CDR3 spans 19 residues. J gave up 4 bases and V 2 bases, and 20 bases lay outside the gene matches. The full variable domain, rest sourced from reference TRBV5-1 and TRBJ2-7, is KAGVTQTPRYLIKTRGQQVTLSCSPISGHRSVSWYQQTPGQGLQFLFEYFSETQRNKGNFPGRFSGRQFSNSRSEMNVSTLELGDSALYLCASSFGSGSTIGFGYEQYFGPGTRLTVT.

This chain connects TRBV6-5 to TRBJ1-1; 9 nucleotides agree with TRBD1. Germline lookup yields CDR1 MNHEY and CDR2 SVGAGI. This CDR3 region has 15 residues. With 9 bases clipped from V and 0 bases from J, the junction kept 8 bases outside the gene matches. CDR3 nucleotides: TGTGCCAGATACGGGACAGGGCTCATGAACACTGAAGCTTTCTTT. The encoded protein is CARYGTGLMNTEAFF.

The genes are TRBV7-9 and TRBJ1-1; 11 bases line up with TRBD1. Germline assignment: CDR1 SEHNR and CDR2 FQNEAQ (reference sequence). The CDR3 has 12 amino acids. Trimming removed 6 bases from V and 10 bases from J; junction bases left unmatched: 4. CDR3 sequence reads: CASSLGTGGAFF. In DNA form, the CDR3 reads TGTGCCAGCAGTCTTGGGACAGGGGGAGCTTTCTTT.

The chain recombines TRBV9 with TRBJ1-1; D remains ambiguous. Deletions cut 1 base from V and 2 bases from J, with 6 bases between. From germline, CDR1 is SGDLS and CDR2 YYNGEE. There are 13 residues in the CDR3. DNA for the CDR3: TGTGCCAGCAGCGTAAAATATAACACTGAAGCTTTCTTT. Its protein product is CASSVKYNTEAFF. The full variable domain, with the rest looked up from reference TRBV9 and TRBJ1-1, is DSGVTQTPKHLITATGQRVTLRCSPRSGDLSVYWYQQSLDQGLQFLIQYYNGEERAKGNILERFSAQQFPDLHSELNLSSLELGDSALYFCASSVKYNTEAFFGQGTRLTVV.

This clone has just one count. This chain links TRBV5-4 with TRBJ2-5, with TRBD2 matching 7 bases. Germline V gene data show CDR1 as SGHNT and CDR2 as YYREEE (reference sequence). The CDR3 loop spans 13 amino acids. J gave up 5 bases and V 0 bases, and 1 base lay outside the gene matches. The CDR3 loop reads CASSLVGGETQYF. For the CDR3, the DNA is TGTGCCAGCAGCTTGGTGGGGGGGGAGACCCAGTACTTC.

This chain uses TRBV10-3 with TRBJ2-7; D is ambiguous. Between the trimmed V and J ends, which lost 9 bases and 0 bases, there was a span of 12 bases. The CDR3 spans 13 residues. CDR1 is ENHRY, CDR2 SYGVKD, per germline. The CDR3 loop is CAMYAVDSYEQYV. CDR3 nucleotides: TGTGCCATGTATGCGGTTGACTCCTACGAGCAGTACGTC.

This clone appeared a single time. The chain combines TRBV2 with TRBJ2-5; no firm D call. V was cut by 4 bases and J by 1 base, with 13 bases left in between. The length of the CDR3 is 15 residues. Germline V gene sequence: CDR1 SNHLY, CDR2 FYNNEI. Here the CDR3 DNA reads TGTGCCAGCAGTGTTACGGGTACGACCCAAGAGACCCAGTACTTC. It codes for CASSVTGTTQETQYF.

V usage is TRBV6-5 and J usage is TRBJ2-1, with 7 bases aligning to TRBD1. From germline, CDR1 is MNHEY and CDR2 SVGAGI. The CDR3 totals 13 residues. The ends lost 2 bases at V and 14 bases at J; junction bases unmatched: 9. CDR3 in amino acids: CASSYAGQVGEFF. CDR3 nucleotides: TGTGCCAGCAGTTACGCCGGACAGGTAGGGGAGTTCTTC.

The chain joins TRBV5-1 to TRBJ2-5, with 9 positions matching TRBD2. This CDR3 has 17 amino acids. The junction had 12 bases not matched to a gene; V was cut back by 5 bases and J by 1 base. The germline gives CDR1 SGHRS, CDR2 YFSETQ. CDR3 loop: CASRKTAAGGIQETQYF. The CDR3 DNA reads TGCGCCAGCAGAAAAACCGCTGCGGGAGGGATCCAAGAGACCCAGTACTTC.

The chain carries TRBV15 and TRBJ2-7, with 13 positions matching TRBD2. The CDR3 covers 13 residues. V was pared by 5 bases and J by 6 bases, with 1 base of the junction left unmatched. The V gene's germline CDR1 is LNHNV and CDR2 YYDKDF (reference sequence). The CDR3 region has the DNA TGTGCCACCAGCGGACTAGCGGGAGTCGAGCAGTACGTC. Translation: CATSGLAGVEQYV.

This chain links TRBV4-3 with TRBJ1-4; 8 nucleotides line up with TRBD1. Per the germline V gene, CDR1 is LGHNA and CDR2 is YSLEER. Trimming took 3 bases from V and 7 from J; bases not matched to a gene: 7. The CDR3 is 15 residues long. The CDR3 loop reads CASSHLQGGVEKLFF. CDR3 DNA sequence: TGCGCCAGCAGCCACCTACAGGGGGGGGTTGAAAAACTGTTTTTT.

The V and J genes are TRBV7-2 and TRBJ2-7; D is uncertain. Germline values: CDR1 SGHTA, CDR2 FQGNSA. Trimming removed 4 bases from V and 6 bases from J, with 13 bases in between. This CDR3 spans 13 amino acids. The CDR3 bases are TGTGCCAGCAGCTACATTCGTGCCCGCGAGCAGTACTTC. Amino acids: CASSYIRAREQYF.

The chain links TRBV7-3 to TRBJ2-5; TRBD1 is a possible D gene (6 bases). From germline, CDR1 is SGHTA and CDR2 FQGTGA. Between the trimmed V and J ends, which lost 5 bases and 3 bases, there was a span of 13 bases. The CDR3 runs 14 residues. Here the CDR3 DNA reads TGTGCCAGCAGCGCGACAGGTCTCAAAGAGACCCAGTACTTC. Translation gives CASSATGLKETQYF. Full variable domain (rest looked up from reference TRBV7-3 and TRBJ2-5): GAGVSQTPSNKVTEKGKYVELRCDPISGHTALYWYRQSLGQGPEFLIYFQGTGAADDSGLPNDRFFAVRPEGSVSTLKIQRTERGDSAVYLCASSATGLKETQYFGPGTRLLVL.